The 20 T cell receptor beta chains below come from one sample, sequenced in a study of blood T cell repertoires in COVID-19. The method was immunoSEQ multiplex PCR; TCRdb's version includes in-frame clones alone and lacks a portion of them. The sample carries roughly 140,000 clones, approximately 78% recorded once. The specimen sequenced was peripheral blood. The receptors come from a woman aged 80 or older with acute or convalescent COVID-19.

For the CDR3, the DNA is TGCGCCAGCAGCGTCGGACAGGGCCGCGAAGCTTTCTTT. Residues: CASSVGQGREAFF. The chain joins TRBV5-1 to TRBJ1-1, with 8 nucleotides matching TRBD1. Germline assignment: CDR1 SGHRS and CDR2 YFSETQ. V dropped 4 bases and J dropped 8; count of bases not matched to a gene: 7. This CDR3 is 13 amino acids long.

This rearrangement joins TRBV18 to TRBJ2-3, with D unresolved. V was trimmed by 8 bases and J by 6 bases, leaving 9 bases between them. Germline CDR1 KGHSH, CDR2 LQKENI. This CDR3 has 11 residues. DNA of the CDR3: TGTGCCAGCACAGCCAGGGATACGCAGTATTTT. Translated, it gives CASTARDTQYF.

This clone turned up a few times. The genes are TRBV6-5 and TRBJ1-5; a possible D gene is TRBD1 (5 bases). The CDR3 runs to 15 residues. V lost 5 bases, J lost 7 bases, and 18 bases lay in between. Germline V gene sequence: CDR1 MNHEY, CDR2 SVGAGI. In DNA, the CDR3 is TGTGCCAGCAGTCTCCGGGGGTTAAGGGGACAGCCCCAGCATTTT. It codes for CASSLRGLRGQPQHF.

V is TRBV19 and J is TRBJ1-3; no clear D. Germline-derived CDR1 and CDR2 are LNHDA and SQIVND (reference sequence). The CDR3 extends over 14 amino acids. Trimming cost V 4 bases and J 0 bases, with 7 bases left between them. The CDR3 bases are TGTGCCAGTAGTAGTTTAAACTCTGGAAACACCATATATTTT. Protein product: CASSSLNSGNTIYF.

The CDR3 spells CAWSLAGVSSTDTQYF. Written as DNA, the CDR3 is TGTGCCTGGAGCCTAGCGGGGGTCTCTAGCACAGATACGCAGTATTTT. The V call is TRBV30, the J call TRBJ2-3; 10 bases align to TRBD2. With 3 bases clipped from V and 0 bases from J, the junction kept 6 bases outside the gene matches. The CDR3 sequence is 16 residues long. Germline V lookup: CDR1 GTSNPN, CDR2 SVGIG (reference sequence).

The CDR3, as DNA: TGTGCCAGCAGCTTAGGGGCAGGTTACTACGAGCAGTACTTC. Translated: CASSLGAGYYEQYF. The chain uses TRBV11-2 and TRBJ2-7; D uncertain. The CDR3 is 14 residues long. Germline CDR1 SGHAT, CDR2 FQNNGV. V was cut by 1 base and J by 3 bases, with 10 bases left in between.

This chain uses TRBV19 with TRBJ2-3, with D perhaps TRBD2 (6 bases). The length of the CDR3 is 14 residues. CDR1 is LNHDA, CDR2 SQIVND, per germline (reference sequence). V gave up 4 bases and J gave up 2 bases, with 10 bases separating them. The CDR3 loop is CASSRRGFTDTQYF. For the CDR3, the DNA is TGTGCCAGTAGTAGGCGGGGCTTCACAGATACGCAGTATTTT.

The chain joins TRBV7-9 to TRBJ1-2; D is perhaps TRBD1 (6 bases). Trimming removed 3 bases at V and 4 bases at J, with 15 bases between. This CDR3 contains 15 residues. Germline V CDR1 and CDR2: SEHNR, FQNEAQ (reference sequence). CDR3 residues: CASSLESAGVYGYTF. The CDR3, as DNA: TGTGCCAGCAGCTTGGAATCGGCAGGGGTCTATGGCTACACCTTC.

This clone was detected only a few times. The chain recombines TRBV7-9 with TRBJ2-6, with 7 nucleotides matching TRBD1. There are 19 residues in the CDR3. V lost 5 bases to trimming and J lost 3 bases; unmatched junction nucleotides: 16. Germline V gene data show CDR1 as SEHNR and CDR2 as FQNEAQ (reference sequence). The CDR3 sequence: CASSLRTGPLNFGANVLTF. The CDR3, as DNA: TGTGCCAGCAGCCTCCGGACAGGACCGCTCAATTTTGGGGCCAACGTCCTGACTTTC.

The chain employs TRBV27 and TRBJ2-1; 9 bases are a match to TRBD1. CDR1 MNHEY and CDR2 SMNVEV come from the germline V gene (reference sequence). Germline trimming cut 5 bases from V and 10 bases from J; bases unmatched to any gene: 15. The CDR3 runs 16 residues. The CDR3 sequence: CASSTPGDRARTEQFF. For the CDR3, the DNA is TGTGCCAGCAGTACGCCGGGGGACAGGGCGCGTACCGAGCAGTTCTTC.

The rearrangement links TRBV7-2 to TRBJ1-2; 8 bases are shared with TRBD1. Germline CDR1 reads SGHTA; CDR2 reads FQGNSA. This CDR3 has 15 amino acids. Germline trimming cut 7 bases from V and 7 bases from J; bases unmatched to any gene: 14. The CDR3 is CASTLSGLQGGGYTF. CDR3 DNA sequence: TGTGCCAGCACCCTTAGTGGGTTACAGGGGGGTGGCTACACCTTC.

This clone was detected once. J is TRBJ1-2 and V is TRBV6-6; 9 nucleotides agree with TRBD1. From germline, CDR1 is MNHNY and CDR2 SVGAGI (reference sequence). The V and J ends lost 6 bases and 6 bases, in that order; junction bases with no gene match: 8. CDR3 length: 14 amino acids. Here the CDR3 reads CASRPMGQGDGYTF. The DNA for the CDR3 is TGTGCCAGCAGGCCCATGGGACAGGGCGATGGCTACACCTTC.

V gene TRBV4-2 combines with J gene TRBJ2-2, with TRBD2 identical over 7 bases. The CDR3 runs to 15 residues. Per the germline V gene, CDR1 is LGHNA and CDR2 is YNFKEQ. After removal of 2 bases from V and 5 bases from J, the junction contained 5 bases not matched to a gene. DNA for the CDR3: TGTGCCAGCAGCCAAAACGGGGGGTCAACCGGGGAGCTGTTTTTT. Its translation: CASSQNGGSTGELFF.

The sample holds a few counts of this clone. V gene TRBV10-3 combines with J gene TRBJ2-1; the match to TRBD2 covers 7 bases. CDR1 ENHRY and CDR2 SYGVKD come from the germline V gene. V lost 4 bases to trimming and J lost 4 bases; unmatched junction nucleotides: 7. The CDR3 covers 15 residues. This CDR3 is CAISGGLAVYNEQFF. The CDR3 nucleotides are TGTGCCATCAGTGGAGGGCTAGCGGTTTACAATGAGCAGTTCTTC.

The genes are TRBV29-1 and TRBJ1-2; tentative D call: TRBD1 (6 bases). Trimming took 7 bases from V and 2 from J, leaving 20 bases between them. In germline, CDR1 is SQVTM, CDR2 ANQGSEA. The CDR3 runs 15 residues. The CDR3 coding sequence is TGCAGCGCTGTCCCACCTCTAACAGGGAACTATGGCTACACCTTC. This codes for CSAVPPLTGNYGYTF.

This clone was seen only once. The chain employs TRBV12-3 or TRBV12-4 and TRBJ1-2, with 9 bases aligning to TRBD1. Germline trimming cut 5 bases from V and 5 bases from J; bases unmatched to any gene: 3. There are 13 residues in the CDR3. The CDR3, as DNA: TGTGCCAGCAGTGACAGGGGGAGTTATGGCTACACCTTC. Translated, it gives CASSDRGSYGYTF.

This chain links TRBV5-4 with TRBJ1-4; 8 nucleotides align to TRBD1. Germline lookup yields CDR1 SGHNT and CDR2 YYREEE (reference sequence). Trimming cost V 2 bases and J 7 bases; bases outside gene matches: 4. The CDR3 runs to 14 residues. CDR3 residues: CASSFNRGSEKLFF. CDR3 nucleotides: TGTGCCAGCAGCTTCAACAGGGGGAGTGAAAAACTGTTTTTT.

This clone is categorized as medium-sized (0.01 to 0.1%). V and J are TRBV4-1 and TRBJ1-2, with D possibly TRBD1 on 5 matching bases. In germline, CDR1 is MGHRA, CDR2 YSYEKL. The CDR3 runs to 14 residues. V was clipped by 5 bases and J by 1 base, with 11 bases between them. CDR3 region: CASSERQYNYGYTF. The CDR3 DNA reads as TGCGCCAGCAGCGAACGACAGTATAACTATGGCTACACCTTC.

The chain employs TRBV2 and TRBJ2-7; 11 positions match TRBD1. The germline V gene has CDR1 SNHLY and CDR2 FYNNEI. This CDR3 spans 14 amino acids. V was clipped by 7 bases and J by 3 bases; unmatched bases: 5. In nucleotides, the CDR3 is TGTGCCAGCACCCTGGGACAGGGGGTCTACGAGCAGTACTTC. Translating gives CASTLGQGVYEQYF.

The chain links TRBV2 to TRBJ1-1, with TRBD1 as a possible D gene (5 bases). Per germline, CDR1 SNHLY and CDR2 FYNNEI. The CDR3 consists of 13 residues. The V and J ends lost 8 bases and 3 bases respectively, with 13 bases between them. CDR3 in amino acids: CASVGESDTEAFF. Written as DNA, the CDR3 is TGTGCCAGCGTAGGGGAATCCGACACTGAAGCTTTCTTT.